A single TCR beta chain is shown here with its context. These data belong to a study of blood T cell repertoires in COVID-19. Study overall: The United States, Italy and Spain supplied acute and convalescent COVID-19 samples. T cells, B-cell-depleted T cells, or PBMCs provided the cDNA or gDNA that served as material.

In the source study's methods: Quantification of nucleated cells was approximated via reference gene primer amplification. TCRdb's table, derived via immunoSEQ multiplex PCR, lists solely in-frame clones and lacks some. V, J and clone size derive from that table, while D and trimming were established from the DNA sequence. The repertoire includes about 490,000 clones, roughly 88% of them detected once, and approximately 3.4% sits in the top ten. The V segment lost 5 bases and the J segment 3 bases; nucleotides outside the gene matches: 7. The germline gives CDR1 LNHDA, CDR2 SQIVND (reference sequence). CDR3 size: 16 residues.

The chain combines TRBV19 with TRBJ1-2; 12 positions agree with TRBD1. Sample: peripheral blood. The TCR sequence derives from a human donor in a cohort sampled during active COVID-19. CDR3 sequence reads: CASSGPGQGAYYGYTF. The CDR3 DNA reads TGTGCCAGTAGTGGACCGGGACAGGGGGCTTACTATGGCTACACCTTC.